These T cell receptor beta chains were read from a single sample in a study of blood T cell repertoires in COVID-19. Clones were sequenced by immunoSEQ multiplex PCR, and TCRdb holds only the in-frame ones, with some missing. The sample includes approximately 480,000 clones, roughly 89% of them seen just once. Sequenced sample: peripheral blood. The receptors stem from a man aged 18-30 years with COVID-19, enrolled during active disease. The CDR3 runs from the conserved cysteine through the conserved F or W. D genes are given only for firm matches. Clone size is given for some rows only: seen once, a few or many times, or a class if the clone is expanded.

V: TRBV24-1; D: .; J: TRBJ2-1; size: .; DNA: TGTGCCGCGGCGTCGGCGGAGGGAAGCTCCTACAATGAGCAGTTCTTC; CDR3: CAAASAEGSSYNEQFF
V: TRBV27; D: .; J: TRBJ1-5; size: .; DNA: TGTGCCAGCAGTAGAAACCGGGAGCAAAATCAGCCCCAGCATTTT; CDR3: CASSRNREQNQPQHF
V: TRBV9; D: TRBD2; J: TRBJ2-3; size: .; DNA: TGTGCCAGCAGCGAGAGGGGGCTAGCGGGAGCAGATACGCAGTATTTT; CDR3: CASSERGLAGADTQYF
V: TRBV27; D: .; J: TRBJ2-2; size: once; DNA: TGTGCCAGCAGAGGACAGAACACCGGGGAGCTGTTTTTT; CDR3: CASRGQNTGELFF
V: TRBV4-1; D: .; J: TRBJ2-7; size: .; DNA: TGCGCCAGCAGCCAAGACTTGAGTTGGACAGCCGACTTC; CDR3: CASSQDLSWTADF
V: TRBV19; D: TRBD2; J: TRBJ2-7; size: .; DNA: TGTGCCAGTAGTATAGGAACTAGCGGCGAGCAGTACTTC; CDR3: CASSIGTSGEQYF
V: TRBV6-5; D: TRBD1; J: TRBJ2-3; size: .; DNA: TGTGCCAGCAGTTATGACAGGGTCGATACGCAGTATTTT; CDR3: CASSYDRVDTQYF
V: TRBV9; D: TRBD2; J: TRBJ2-1; size: .; DNA: TGTGCCAGCAGCGTAGGCCCAGCGGGAGGAAGTGAGCAGTTCTTC; CDR3: CASSVGPAGGSEQFF
V: TRBV30; D: TRBD1; J: TRBJ1-2; size: .; DNA: TGTGCCTGGAGTCCACCCGACAGGGGAACGGTCGGCTACACCTTC; CDR3: CAWSPPDRGTVGYTF
V: TRBV5-4; D: .; J: TRBJ1-2; size: few; DNA: TGTGCCAGCAGCTTGGGGGCCCACTATGGCTACACCTTC; CDR3: CASSLGAHYGYTF
V: TRBV18; D: .; J: TRBJ1-1; size: once; DNA: TGTGCCAGCTCACCTACAGACAGACTGACCGAAGCTTTCTTT; CDR3: CASSPTDRLTEAFF
V: TRBV11-2; D: TRBD1; J: TRBJ1-2; size: once; DNA: TGTGCCAGCAGGCCGCCCTCAGGGGGGTATGGCTACACCTTC; CDR3: CASRPPSGGYGYTF
V: TRBV10-3; D: .; J: TRBJ2-3; size: .; DNA: TGTGCCATCAGGGGACACGTCGACACAGATACGCAGTATTTT; CDR3: CAIRGHVDTDTQYF
V: TRBV6-5; D: .; J: TRBJ2-5; size: .; DNA: TGTGCCAGCAGTTTCAAAAGGAGGGAGACCCAGTACTTC; CDR3: CASSFKRRETQYF
V: TRBV11-2; D: .; J: TRBJ2-5; size: .; DNA: TGTGCCAGCAGCTTGGGGGGGGCGGGAGCTTGGGAGACCCAGTACTTC; CDR3: CASSLGGAGAWETQYF
V: TRBV25-1; D: TRBD2; J: TRBJ2-3; size: .; DNA: TGTGCCAGCAGTGAAGACCTAGCGGGAGGTTATCGCACAGATACGCAGTATTTT; CDR3: CASSEDLAGGYRTDTQYF
V: TRBV6-5; D: .; J: TRBJ2-1; size: .; DNA: TGTGCCAGCAGTTACGGGACTGGGGACTACAATGAGCAGTTCTTC; CDR3: CASSYGTGDYNEQFF
V: TRBV4-1; D: .; J: TRBJ1-6; size: .; DNA: TGCGCCAGCAGCCAAGGTCCCACAGTACCAAATTCACCCCTCCACTTT; CDR3: CASSQGPTVPNSPLHF
V: TRBV3-1/TRBV3-2; D: .; J: TRBJ2-3; size: .; DNA: TGTGCCAGCAGCCAAGTACGACTAGACGGCACAGATACGCAGTATTTT; CDR3: CASSQVRLDGTDTQYF
V: TRBV10-2; D: .; J: TRBJ2-3; size: .; DNA: TGCGCCAGCAGTTCGGCCAGGGGCTACACAGATACGCAGTATTTT; CDR3: CASSSARGYTDTQYF
V: TRBV2; D: TRBD1; J: TRBJ2-5; size: .; DNA: TGTGCCAGCAGTCCACAGGGGGCCCAGACCCAGTACTTC; CDR3: CASSPQGAQTQYF
V: TRBV9; D: .; J: TRBJ1-6; size: .; DNA: TGTGCCAGCAGCGTAGGTCAGGGAGGTTCACCCCTCCACTTT; CDR3: CASSVGQGGSPLHF
V: TRBV2; D: TRBD2; J: TRBJ2-2; size: .; DNA: TGTGCCAGCAGATTTACTAGCGCGACGAACACCGGGGAGCTGTTTTTT; CDR3: CASRFTSATNTGELFF
V: TRBV9; D: .; J: TRBJ2-3; size: .; DNA: TGTGCCAGCAGCGTAGTGGGGGGGCTAGATACGCAGTATTTT; CDR3: CASSVVGGLDTQYF
V: TRBV2; D: TRBD1; J: TRBJ2-2; size: .; DNA: TGTGCCAGCAGTGGGACAGGGACCGGGGAGCTGTTTTTT; CDR3: CASSGTGTGELFF
V: TRBV5-4; D: .; J: TRBJ2-5; size: .; DNA: TGTGCCAGCAGCTTGGCGGGATACCTACAAGAGACCCAGTACTTC; CDR3: CASSLAGYLQETQYF
V: TRBV30; D: .; J: TRBJ1-5; size: many; DNA: TGTGCCTGGAGCGGGACTGACGATCAGCCCCAGCATTTT; CDR3: CAWSGTDDQPQHF
V: TRBV6-2/TRBV6-3; D: TRBD1; J: TRBJ1-6; size: .; DNA: TGTGCCAGCAGTGCACCCCACCAGGGACAGGGTGGACATTCACCCCTCCACTTT; CDR3: CASSAPHQGQGGHSPLHF
V: TRBV11-2; D: TRBD1; J: TRBJ1-1; size: .; DNA: TGTGCCAGCGGCGACAGGGTGAACACTGAAGCTTTCTTT; CDR3: CASGDRVNTEAFF